This T cell receptor (beta chain) comes out of a study of PD-L1 blockade in urothelial cancer. The ends were cut back, 6 bases at V and 1 base at J, with 9 bases in the middle. The V gene's germline CDR1 is KGHSH and CDR2 LQKENI. This CDR3 is built from 14 residues. Spiked synthetic TCR analogs estimated absolute template abundance per PCR. Method: immunoSEQ multiplex PCR; TCRdb's copy keeps in-frame clones and lacks some. Here the sample spans fewer than 80,000 clones, around 86% being singletons. The time point is: pretreatment peripheral blood. Per patient, between 1 and 8 samples were collected at pretreatment and on-treatment time points.

The source material was PBMCs, sampled around atezolizumab (anti-PD-L1) treatment. The chain couples TRBV18 to TRBJ2-2; perhaps TRBD1 as D (6 bases). The sequence derives from a man aged 70-80 years with urothelial cancer. The CDR3 sequence: CASSPTGNTGELFF. CDR3 nucleotides: TGTGCCAGCTCGCCGACAGGGAACACCGGGGAGCTGTTTTTT.